This T cell receptor beta chain derives from a study of blood T cell repertoires in COVID-19. Study-wide context: COVID-19 samples from acute and convalescent phases originated in the United States, Italy and Spain. From T cells, B-cell-depleted T cells, or PBMCs came the material, which was cDNA or gDNA.

Germline V gives CDR1 MGHRA, CDR2 YSYEKL. The CDR3 extends over 19 amino acids. The V gene end was trimmed by 0 bases and the J gene end by 4 bases; junction bases not matched to a gene: 13. As processed by the authors: Reference gene primer amplification gave nucleated cell count estimates. The data were produced by immunoSEQ multiplex PCR, yet TCRdb's version contains in-frame clones alone and is incomplete. For V, J and clone size, that table is used; D and trimming come from the DNA. The sample contains almost 400,000 clones, around 87% of which appear only once. This clone was counted between two and nine times. While infection was still active, Seattle patients were enrolled and then followed longitudinally.

The sample taken for sequencing was peripheral blood. The clonotype was recovered from a woman in her sixties or seventies with COVID-19, enrolled during active disease. This chain uses TRBV4-1 with TRBJ1-3; 9 bases line up with TRBD1. The chain's CDR3 is CASSQDPHVRGTGGNTIYF. The DNA of the CDR3 is TGCGCCAGCAGCCAAGATCCTCATGTCCGGGGGACAGGGGGAAACACCATATATTTT.